This is a list of T cell receptor beta chains from one sample in a study of vaccination effects on CD4 cells after COVID-19. Their cognate antigens are unknown. Here immunoSEQ multiplex PCR was the method, and the copy in TCRdb shows in-frame clones only, minus some. The sample has more than 50,000 clones, more than 60% seen once. The specimen was CD4+ T cells from PBMCs cultured without peptide, collected before COVID-19 vaccination. Receptors were obtained from a human donor who received a COVID-19 vaccine. Both conserved end residues are part of each CDR3. The order of the fields is clone size, J gene, D gene, V gene, CDR3 protein, CDR3 DNA. The D gene is left open where the match is weak. Clone sizes are given selectively: once, few, many, or a class where the clone is expanded.

>.|TRBJ1-1|TRBD1|TRBV7-2
CASSPGQGRHNTEAFF
TGTGCCAGCAGCCCGGGACAGGGGCGTCATAACACTGAAGCTTTCTTT
>few|TRBJ1-1|.|TRBV9
CASSASPTGISGSEAFF
TGTGCCAGCAGCGCAAGCCCAACAGGGATTAGTGGTTCTGAAGCTTTCTTT
>.|TRBJ2-2|.|TRBV6-1
CASSQVGTSNTGELFF
TGTGCCAGCAGTCAAGTCGGGACTTCGAACACCGGGGAGCTGTTTTTT
>.|TRBJ1-2|.|TRBV6-1
CASSEIGQASGYTF
TGTGCCAGCAGTGAAATAGGTCAGGCGAGTGGCTACACCTTC
>.|TRBJ1-4|.|TRBV4-2
CASSGGTANEKLFF
TGTGCCAGCAGCGGCGGGACCGCGAATGAAAAACTGTTTTTT
>.|TRBJ2-5|TRBD1|TRBV9
CASSARPAGQGQETQYF
TGTGCCAGCAGCGCAAGACCCGCTGGACAGGGTCAAGAGACCCAGTACTTC
>.|TRBJ1-1|.|TRBV7-3
CASSRRAGGEAFF
TGTGCCAGCAGCAGAAGAGCGGGGGGTGAAGCTTTCTTT
>.|TRBJ2-3|.|TRBV6-5
CASLKLELGLDTQYF
TGTGCCAGCCTGAAGCTAGAGCTCGGGTTGGATACGCAGTATTTT
>.|TRBJ2-1|TRBD1|TRBV7-3
CASSYPGQGYNEQFF
TGTGCCAGCAGCTATCCGGGACAGGGATACAATGAGCAGTTCTTC
>.|TRBJ2-3|.|TRBV6-1
CASSEVSGTDTQYF
TGTGCCAGCAGTGAAGTTTCTGGGACAGATACGCAGTATTTT
>.|TRBJ1-1|.|TRBV18
CASSADGTNTEAFF
TGTGCCAGCTCAGCGGACGGGACGAACACTGAAGCTTTCTTT
>.|TRBJ1-2|.|TRBV27
CASSLAGLGGYTF
TGTGCCAGCAGTCTGGCGGGGTTGGGGGGCTACACCTTC
>.|TRBJ1-6|.|TRBV11-2
CASRTTGGNSPLHF
TGTGCCAGCAGAACGACGGGTGGCAATTCACCCCTCCACTTT
>.|TRBJ2-5|.|TRBV20-1
CSARPLETQYF
TGCAGTGCTAGACCCCTGGAGACCCAGTACTTC
>.|TRBJ1-6|TRBD1|TRBV28
CASSPRQGNSPLHF
TGTGCCAGCAGTCCTAGACAGGGTAATTCACCCCTCCACTTT
>few|TRBJ1-6|.|TRBV6-1
CASSEALRSPLHF
TGTGCCAGCAGTGAAGCGCTAAGGTCACCCCTCCACTTT
>few|TRBJ2-1|.|TRBV7-2
CASSLGPGNEQFF
TGTGCCAGCAGCTTAGGGCCCGGCAATGAGCAGTTCTTC